This T cell receptor beta chain stems from a study of CD4 T cells in relation to SARS-CoV-2 and coronaviruses. Study summary: ViraFEST: roughly ten-day antigen culture of PBMCs, then TCR beta CDR3 sequencing.

Study conclusions and caveats: Samples before the pandemic and after infection were not matched within any donor. In roughly 65% of donors, memory CD4+ clonotypes crossrecognized SARS-CoV-2 and at least one common cold coronavirus spike.

Profiling relied on immunoSEQ multiplex PCR, and the TCRdb table lists in-frame clones only, not all of them. The sample shows around 41,000 clones, roughly 84% of them seen only once. In regard to this clone: Its antigen is unidentified.

CDR1 is MDHEN and CDR2 is SYDVKM in the germline V gene. V lost 7 bases, J lost 4 bases, and 6 bases lay in between. There are 11 residues in the CDR3. The chain combines TRBV28 with TRBJ2-3; D is ambiguous. The sequence was collected from an adult with COVID-19. The sample consisted of naive CD4+ T cells from PBMCs, cultured in vitro. This sample's subset: naive CD4+ T cells isolated by negative enrichment. The CDR3 DNA follows: TGTGCCAGCATGGATCCAGATACGCAGTATTTT. Protein product: CASMDPDTQYF.